The clone carrying this T cell receptor (beta chain) has more than one count but fewer than ten. This CDR3 spans 13 amino acids. Trimming shortened V by 2 bases and J by 4 bases, and 8 bases separated the two germline ends. Produced via immunoSEQ multiplex PCR; TCRdb's table is partial and in-frame only. The sample consists of some 530,000 clones, 80% to 90% of them appearing once. This specimen comes from a study of blood T cell repertoires in COVID-19. Source material: peripheral blood. This TCR came from a human donor in a cohort sampled during active COVID-19. This chain uses TRBV12-3 or TRBV12-4 with TRBJ1-1, with a weak D call TRBD1 (6 bases). The CDR3 reads CASSLMTGTEAFF. The DNA of the CDR3 is TGTGCCAGCAGTTTAATGACAGGCACTGAAGCTTTCTTT.